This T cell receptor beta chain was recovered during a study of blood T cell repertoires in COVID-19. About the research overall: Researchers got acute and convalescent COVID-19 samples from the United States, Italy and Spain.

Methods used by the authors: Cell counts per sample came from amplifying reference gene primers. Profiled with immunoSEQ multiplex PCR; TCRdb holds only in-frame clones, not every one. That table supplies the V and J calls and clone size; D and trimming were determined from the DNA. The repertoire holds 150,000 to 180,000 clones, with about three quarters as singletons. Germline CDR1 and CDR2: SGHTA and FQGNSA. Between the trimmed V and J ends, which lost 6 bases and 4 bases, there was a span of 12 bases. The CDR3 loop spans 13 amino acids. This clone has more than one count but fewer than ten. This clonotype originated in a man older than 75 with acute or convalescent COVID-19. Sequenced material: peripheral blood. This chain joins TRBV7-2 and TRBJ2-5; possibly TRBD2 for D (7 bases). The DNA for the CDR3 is TGTGCCAGCAGGAAAAGGGGGGGAGAGACCCAGTACTTC. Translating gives CASRKRGGETQYF. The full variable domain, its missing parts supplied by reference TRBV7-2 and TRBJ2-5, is GAGVSQSPSNKVTEKGKDVELRCDPISGHTALYWYRQSLGQGLEFLIYFQGNSAPDKSGLPSDRFSAERTGGSVSTLTIQRTQQEDSAVYLCASRKRGGETQYFGPGTRLLVL.